This TCR beta chain was profiled in a study of blood T cell repertoires in COVID-19. Study in general: Collection of acute and convalescent COVID-19 samples took place in the United States, Italy and Spain. PBMCs, B-cell-depleted T cells, or T cells provided the cDNA or gDNA that made up the material.

Methods used by the authors: Amplification of reference gene primers provided the estimated nucleated cell counts. This table comes from immunoSEQ multiplex PCR, and its TCRdb copy is limited to in-frame clones, with some not included. The V and J calls and clone size come from that table; D and trimming were worked out from the DNA. The sample includes tens of thousands of clones, 79% of them seen just once. There are a few counts of this clone. Germline V lookup: CDR1 SEHNR, CDR2 FQNEAQ (reference sequence). The CDR3 is 15 residues long. With 0 bases clipped from V and 7 bases from J, the junction kept 5 bases outside the gene matches.

Sequencing input: peripheral blood. The chain uses TRBV7-9 and TRBJ1-5, with 8 bases matching TRBD1. This sequence was found in an elderly woman with active or convalescent COVID-19. The CDR3 sequence: CASSLALTGDQPQHF. In DNA, the CDR3 is TGTGCCAGCAGCTTAGCGCTGACAGGGGACCAGCCCCAGCATTTT.